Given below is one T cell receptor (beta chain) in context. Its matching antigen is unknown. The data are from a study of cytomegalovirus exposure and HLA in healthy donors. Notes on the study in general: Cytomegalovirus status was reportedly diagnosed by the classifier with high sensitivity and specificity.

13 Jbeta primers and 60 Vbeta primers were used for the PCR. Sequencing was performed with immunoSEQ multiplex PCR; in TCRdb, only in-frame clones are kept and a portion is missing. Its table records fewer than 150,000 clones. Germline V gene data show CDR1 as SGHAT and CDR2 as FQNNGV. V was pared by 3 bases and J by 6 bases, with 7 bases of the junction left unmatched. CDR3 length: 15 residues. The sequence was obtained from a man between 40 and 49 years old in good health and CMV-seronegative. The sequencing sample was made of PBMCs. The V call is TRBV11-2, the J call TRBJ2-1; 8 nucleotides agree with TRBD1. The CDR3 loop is CASSFSGGAGNEQFF. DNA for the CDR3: TGTGCCAGCAGCTTCTCAGGGGGCGCGGGCAATGAGCAGTTCTTC. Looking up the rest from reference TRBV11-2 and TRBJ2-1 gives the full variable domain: EAGVAQSPRYKIIEKRQSVAFWCNPISGHATLYWYQQILGQGPKLLIQFQNNGVVDDSQLPKDRFSAERLKGVDSTLKIQPAKLEDSAVYLCASSFSGGAGNEQFFGPGTRLTVL.